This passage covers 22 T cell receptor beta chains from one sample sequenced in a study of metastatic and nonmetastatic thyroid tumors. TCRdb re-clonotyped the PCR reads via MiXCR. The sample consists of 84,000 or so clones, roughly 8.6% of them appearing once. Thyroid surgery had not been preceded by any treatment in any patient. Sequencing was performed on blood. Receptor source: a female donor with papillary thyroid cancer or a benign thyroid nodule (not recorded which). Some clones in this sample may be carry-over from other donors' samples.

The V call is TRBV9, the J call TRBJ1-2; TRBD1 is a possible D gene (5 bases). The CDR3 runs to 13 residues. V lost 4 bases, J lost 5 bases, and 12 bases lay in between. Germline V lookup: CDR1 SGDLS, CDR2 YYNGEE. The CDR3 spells CASSSWDSYGYTF. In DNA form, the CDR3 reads TGTGCCAGCAGCTCATGGGACTCGTATGGCTACACCTTC.

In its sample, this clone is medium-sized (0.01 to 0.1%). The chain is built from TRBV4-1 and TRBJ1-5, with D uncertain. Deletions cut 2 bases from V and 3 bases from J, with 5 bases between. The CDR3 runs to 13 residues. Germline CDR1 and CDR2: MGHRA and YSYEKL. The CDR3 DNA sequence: TGCGCCAGCAGCCAACAGATCAATCAGCCCCAGCATTTT. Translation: CASSQQINQPQHF.

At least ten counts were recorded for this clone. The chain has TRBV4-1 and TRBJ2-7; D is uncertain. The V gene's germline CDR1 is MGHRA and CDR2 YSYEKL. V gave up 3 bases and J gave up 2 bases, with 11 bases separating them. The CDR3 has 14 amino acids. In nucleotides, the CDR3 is TGCGCCAGCAGCCAGGAGACACCGACCTACGAGCAGTACTTC. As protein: CASSQETPTYEQYF.

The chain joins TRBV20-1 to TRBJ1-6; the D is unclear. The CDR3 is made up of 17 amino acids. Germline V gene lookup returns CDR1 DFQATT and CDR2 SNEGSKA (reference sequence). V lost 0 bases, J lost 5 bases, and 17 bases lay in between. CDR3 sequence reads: CSARDIPGGHNNSPLHF. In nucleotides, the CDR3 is TGCAGTGCTAGAGATATCCCCGGAGGGCACAATAATTCACCCCTCCACTTT.

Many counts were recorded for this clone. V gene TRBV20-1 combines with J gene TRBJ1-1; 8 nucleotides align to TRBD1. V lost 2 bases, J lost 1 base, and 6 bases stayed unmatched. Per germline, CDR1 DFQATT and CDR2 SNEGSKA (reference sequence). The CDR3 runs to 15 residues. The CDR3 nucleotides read TGCAGTGCTAGATGGGCCGGACAGGGGAACACTGAAGCTTTCTTT. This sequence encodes CSARWAGQGNTEAFF.

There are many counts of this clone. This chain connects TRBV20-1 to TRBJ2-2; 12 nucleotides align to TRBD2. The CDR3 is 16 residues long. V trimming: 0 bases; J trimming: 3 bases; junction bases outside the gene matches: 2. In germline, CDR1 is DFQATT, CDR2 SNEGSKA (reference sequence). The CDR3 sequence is CSARDSSGGDTGELFF. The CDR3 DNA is TGCAGTGCTAGAGATTCTAGCGGGGGGGACACCGGGGAGCTGTTTTTT.

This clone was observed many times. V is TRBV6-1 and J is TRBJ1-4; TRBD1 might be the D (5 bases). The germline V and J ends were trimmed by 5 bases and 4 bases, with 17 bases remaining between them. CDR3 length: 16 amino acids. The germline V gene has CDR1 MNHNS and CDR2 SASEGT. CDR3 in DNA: TGTGCCAGCAGTCTGGCCGGGGGGGTGGGTAATGAAAAACTGTTTTTT. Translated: CASSLAGGVGNEKLFF.

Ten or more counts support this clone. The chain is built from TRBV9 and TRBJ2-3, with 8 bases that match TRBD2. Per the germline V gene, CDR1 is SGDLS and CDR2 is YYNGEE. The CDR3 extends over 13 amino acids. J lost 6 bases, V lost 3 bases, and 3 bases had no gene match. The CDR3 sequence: CASSGGLADTQYF. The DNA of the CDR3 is TGTGCCAGCAGCGGCGGACTAGCCGATACGCAGTATTTT.

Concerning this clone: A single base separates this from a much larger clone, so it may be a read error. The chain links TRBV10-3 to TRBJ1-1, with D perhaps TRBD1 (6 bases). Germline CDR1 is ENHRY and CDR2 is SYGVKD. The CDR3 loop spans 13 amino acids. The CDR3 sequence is CAIGSWDNNEAFF. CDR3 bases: TGTGCCATCGGTTCATGGGACAACAATGAAGCTTTCTTT.

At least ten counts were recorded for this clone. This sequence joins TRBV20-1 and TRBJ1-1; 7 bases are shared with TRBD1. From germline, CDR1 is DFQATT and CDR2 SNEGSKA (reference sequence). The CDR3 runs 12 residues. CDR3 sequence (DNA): TGCAGCGCTTCGCCAGGGGGCACTGAAGCTTTCTTT. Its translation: CSASPGGTEAFF.

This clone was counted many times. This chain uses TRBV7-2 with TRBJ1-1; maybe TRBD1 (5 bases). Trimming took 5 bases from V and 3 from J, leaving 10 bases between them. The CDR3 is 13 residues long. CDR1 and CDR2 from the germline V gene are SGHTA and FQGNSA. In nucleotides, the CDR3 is TGTGCCAGCAGCCACTTAGGGGACACTGAAGCTTTCTTT. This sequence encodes CASSHLGDTEAFF.

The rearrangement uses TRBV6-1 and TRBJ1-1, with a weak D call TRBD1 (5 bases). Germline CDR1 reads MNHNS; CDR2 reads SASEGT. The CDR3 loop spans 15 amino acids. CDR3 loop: CLSRDSSYMNTEAFF. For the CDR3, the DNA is TGTCTGAGCAGGGACTCCTCCTACATGAACACTGAAGCTTTCTTT.

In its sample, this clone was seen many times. This CDR3 is CASSPPNGLKTGELFF. The CDR3 DNA sequence: TGTGCCAGCTCACCACCCAATGGGCTTAAAACCGGGGAGCTGTTTTTT. This chain joins TRBV18 and TRBJ2-2; D unclear. The V gene lost 0 bases and the J gene lost 5 bases, with 13 bases spanning the gap. Germline lookup yields CDR1 KGHSH and CDR2 LQKENI. The CDR3 is 16 residues long.

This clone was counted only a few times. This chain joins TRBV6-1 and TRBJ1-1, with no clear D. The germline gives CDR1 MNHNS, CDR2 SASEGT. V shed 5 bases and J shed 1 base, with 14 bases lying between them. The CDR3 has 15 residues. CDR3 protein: CASSWQSGPNTEAFF. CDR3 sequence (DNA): TGTGCCAGCAGTTGGCAAAGTGGACCGAACACTGAAGCTTTCTTT.

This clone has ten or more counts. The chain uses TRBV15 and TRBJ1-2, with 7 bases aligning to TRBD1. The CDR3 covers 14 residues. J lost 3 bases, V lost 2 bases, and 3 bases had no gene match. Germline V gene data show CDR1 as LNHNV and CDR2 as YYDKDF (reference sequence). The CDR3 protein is CATSRNRGDYGYTF. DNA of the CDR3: TGTGCCACCAGCAGAAACAGGGGAGACTATGGCTACACCTTC. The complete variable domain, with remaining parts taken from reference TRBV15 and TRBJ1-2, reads DAMVIQNPRYQVTQFGKPVTLSCSQTLNHNVMYWYQQKSSQAPKLLFHYYDKDFNNEADTPDNFQSRRPNTSFCFLDIRSPGLGDTAMYLCATSRNRGDYGYTFGSGTRLTVV.

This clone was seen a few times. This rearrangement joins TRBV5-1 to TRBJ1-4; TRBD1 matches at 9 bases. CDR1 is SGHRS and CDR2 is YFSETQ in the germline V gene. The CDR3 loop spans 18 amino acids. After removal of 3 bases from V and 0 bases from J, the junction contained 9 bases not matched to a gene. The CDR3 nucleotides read TGCGCCAGCAGCTACCTCGGACAGGGGACATCAACTAATGAAAAACTGTTTTTT. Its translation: CASSYLGQGTSTNEKLFF.

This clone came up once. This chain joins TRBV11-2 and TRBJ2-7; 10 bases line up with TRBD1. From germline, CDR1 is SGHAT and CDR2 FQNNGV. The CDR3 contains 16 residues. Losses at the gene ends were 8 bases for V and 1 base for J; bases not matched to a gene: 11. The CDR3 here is CASGLSWTGGSYEQYF. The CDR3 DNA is TGTGCCAGCGGCCTCAGTTGGACAGGGGGTTCCTACGAGCAGTACTTC.

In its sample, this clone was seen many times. In DNA, the CDR3 is TGTGCCAGCAGGGATCGGGCGGGGGGGACCTACGAGCAGTACTTC. Protein: CASRDRAGGTYEQYF. The V and J genes are TRBV6-1 and TRBJ2-7; TRBD2 aligns across 9 bases. CDR1 is MNHNS and CDR2 is SASEGT in the germline V gene. The CDR3 loop spans 15 amino acids. V was pared by 6 bases and J by 2 bases, with 8 bases of the junction left unmatched.

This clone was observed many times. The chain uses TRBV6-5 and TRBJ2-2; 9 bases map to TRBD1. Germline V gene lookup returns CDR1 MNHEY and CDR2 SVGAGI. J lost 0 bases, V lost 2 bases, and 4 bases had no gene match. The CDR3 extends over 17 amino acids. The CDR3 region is CASSYTDRGSNTGELFF. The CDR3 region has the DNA TGTGCCAGCAGTTACACAGACAGGGGGTCGAACACCGGGGAGCTGTTTTTT.

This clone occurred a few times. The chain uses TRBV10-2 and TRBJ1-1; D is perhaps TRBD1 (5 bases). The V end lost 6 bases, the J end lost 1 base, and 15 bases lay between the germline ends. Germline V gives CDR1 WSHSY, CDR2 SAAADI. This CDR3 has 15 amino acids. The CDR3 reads CASRGLGRGNTEAFF. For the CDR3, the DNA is TGCGCCAGCAGGGGGCTCGGCCGGGGGAACACTGAAGCTTTCTTT.

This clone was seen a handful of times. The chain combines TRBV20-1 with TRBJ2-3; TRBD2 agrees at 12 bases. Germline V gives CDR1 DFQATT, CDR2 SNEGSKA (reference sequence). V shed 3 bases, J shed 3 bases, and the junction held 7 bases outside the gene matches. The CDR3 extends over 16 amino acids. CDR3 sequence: CSASALAGGSTDTQYF. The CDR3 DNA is TGCAGTGCTAGTGCTCTAGCGGGGGGGTCGACAGATACGCAGTATTTT.

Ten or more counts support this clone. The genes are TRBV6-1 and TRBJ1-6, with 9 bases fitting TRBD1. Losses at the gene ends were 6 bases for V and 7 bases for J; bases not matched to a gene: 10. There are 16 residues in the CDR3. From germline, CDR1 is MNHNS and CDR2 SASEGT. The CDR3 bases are TGTGCCAGCAGGAACTCGGGACAGGGTGGAAATTCACCCCTCCACTTT. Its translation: CASRNSGQGGNSPLHF.